Below, 21 T cell receptor beta chains from the same sample are listed, as sequenced in a study of T cells in Graves' hyperthyroidism and ophthalmopathy. Researchers took RNA transcripts and amplified the TCR beta CDR3 regions from them. First-round RT-PCR of the TCR CDR3 relied on the HTBI primer set. TCRdb reanalysed the multiplex PCR reads using MiXCR and keeps one entry per CDR3 protein. The sample shows around 620,000 distinct CDR3 sequences, roughly 46% of them seen only once. Sequencing used peripheral blood or thyroid tissue (not recorded which). The origin of the receptors is an adult woman with Graves' disease, either hyperthyroidism or ophthalmopathy (not recorded which).

The V call is TRBV7-6, the J call TRBJ1-1, with D hard to call. Looked up from germline, CDR1 is SGHVS and CDR2 is FNYEAQ. The length of the CDR3 is 13 residues. Trimming stripped 0 bases from V and 5 bases from J, with 7 bases between. The CDR3 nucleotides read TGTGCCAGCAGCTTAGCTCGACGGACTGAAGCTTTCTTT. It translates to CASSLARRTEAFF.

J is TRBJ1-2 and V is TRBV10-3; D perhaps matches TRBD1 (5 bases). Trimming shortened V by 6 bases and J by 3 bases, and 11 bases separated the two germline ends. CDR3 length equals 13 residues. The germline CDR1 and CDR2 sequences are ENHRY and SYGVKD. CDR3 region: CAISHGDDYGYTF. CDR3 nucleotides: TGTGCCATCAGCCACGGGGACGACTATGGCTACACCTTC.

The rearrangement joins TRBV25-1 to TRBJ2-5, with 7 bases that match TRBD2. Germline V gene lookup returns CDR1 MGHDK and CDR2 SYGVNS. V was pared by 2 bases and J by 1 base, with 4 bases of the junction left unmatched. The CDR3 runs 15 residues. CDR3 region: CASSEASGTQETQYF. The CDR3 DNA follows: TGTGCCAGCAGTGAAGCAAGCGGGACCCAAGAGACCCAGTACTTC.

The chain employs TRBV9 and TRBJ1-1; D perhaps matches TRBD1 (5 bases). The CDR3 loop spans 14 amino acids. V shed 4 bases and J shed 5 bases, with 15 bases lying between them. Germline V gene sequence: CDR1 SGDLS, CDR2 YYNGEE. The CDR3: CASSKNWGTTEAFF. The CDR3 DNA follows: TGTGCCAGCAGCAAAAATTGGGGGACTACTGAAGCTTTCTTT. The variable domain in full, completed from reference TRBV9 and TRBJ1-1, reads DSGVTQTPKHLITATGQRVTLRCSPRSGDLSVYWYQQSLDQGLQFLIQYYNGEERAKGNILERFSAQQFPDLHSELNLSSLELGDSALYFCASSKNWGTTEAFFGQGTRLTVV.

The rearrangement links TRBV7-8 to TRBJ1-5; D not resolved. CDR3 length: 14 residues. Germline V lookup: CDR1 SGHVS, CDR2 FQNEAQ. V was pared by 5 bases and J by 4 bases, with 12 bases between. The CDR3 bases are TGTGCCAGCAGCCTGACTAAGGTGAATCAGCCCCAGCATTTT. It translates to CASSLTKVNQPQHF.

Notes on this clonotype: One junction end disagrees with the germline gene, perhaps due to a read error. V and J are TRBV20-1 and TRBJ2-2; 10 bases are shared with TRBD1. The CDR3 contains 8 residues. CDR1 DFQATT and CDR2 SNEGSKA come from the germline V gene (reference sequence). Here the CDR3 DNA reads TGCAGTGCTTGGGACAGGGGATTT. It yields the protein CSAWDRGF.

This clonotype was counted at least ten times. The chain employs TRBV11-2 and TRBJ2-5, with D unresolved. Deletions cut 3 bases from V and 6 bases from J, with 11 bases between. In germline, CDR1 is SGHAT, CDR2 FQNNGV. This CDR3 contains 13 residues. CDR3 sequence (DNA): TGTGCCAGCAGCTTTGAGTTACGACAGACCCAGTACTTC. This sequence encodes CASSFELRQTQYF.

The rearrangement joins TRBV15 to TRBJ1-2; D unresolved. Germline CDR1 reads LNHNV; CDR2 reads YYDKDF (reference sequence). V was shortened by 0 bases and J by 6 bases, with 14 bases between the two germline ends. The CDR3 length is 15 residues. CDR3 coding DNA: TGTGCCACCAGCAGAGAGGGCAGGAACTTTAATGGCTACACCTTC. It is translated as CATSREGRNFNGYTF.

The CDR3 DNA reads as TGTGCCAGCAGCGTAGTGGCAGGGGAAGGGCCCCAGCATTTT. This codes for CASSVVAGEGPQHF. The chain is built from TRBV9 and TRBJ1-5, with D maybe TRBD1 (6 bases). Germline CDR1 SGDLS, CDR2 YYNGEE. The CDR3 loop spans 14 amino acids. V lost 0 bases and J lost 9, with 13 bases in between.

This clonotype was detected ten times or more. The chain carries TRBV20-1 and TRBJ1-1; D is uncertain. CDR3 length: 12 residues. V gave up 3 bases and J gave up 1 base, with 6 bases separating them. The germline V gene has CDR1 DFQATT and CDR2 SNEGSKA (reference sequence). The CDR3 bases are TGCAGTGCTAGTCGGTGGAACACTGAAGCTTTCTTT. Translating gives CSASRWNTEAFF.

This clonotype has a handful of counts. The chain links TRBV7-9 to TRBJ2-7, with TRBD2 identical over 11 bases. Germline trimming cut 2 bases from V and 2 bases from J; bases unmatched to any gene: 5. Germline CDR1 reads SEHNR; CDR2 reads FQNEAQ (reference sequence). CDR3 size: 16 residues. CDR3 region: CASSLLGLAVTYEQYF. The CDR3 DNA is TGTGCCAGCAGCTTATTGGGACTAGCGGTTACCTACGAGCAGTACTTC.

This clonotype was counted many times. The V call is TRBV20-1, the J call TRBJ2-5; 8 bases match TRBD1. The CDR3 contains 12 residues. J lost 5 bases, V lost 7 bases, and 6 bases had no gene match. CDR1 and CDR2 from the germline V gene are DFQATT and SNEGSKA (reference sequence). The CDR3: CSVPDRVETQYF. CDR3 DNA: TGCAGTGTTCCGGACAGGGTTGAGACCCAGTACTTC.

V usage is TRBV7-2 and J usage is TRBJ2-6; D is ambiguous. Trimming removed 4 bases from V and 0 bases from J, with 10 bases in between. CDR1 and CDR2 from the germline V gene are SGHTA and FQGNSA. This CDR3 has 16 amino acids. CDR3 in DNA: TGTGCCAGCAGCTCACGGATGAGCTCTGGGGCCAACGTCCTGACTTTC. Translation: CASSSRMSSGANVLTF.

This clonotype was found a few times. The CDR3 reads CASKRSGTRDEKLFF. The CDR3 DNA sequence: TGTGCCAGCAAGAGATCCGGGACAAGAGATGAAAAACTGTTTTTT. This chain joins TRBV6-6 and TRBJ1-4, with D possibly matching TRBD1 (6 bases). Trimming shortened V by 7 bases and J by 6 bases, and 18 bases separated the two germline ends. The length of the CDR3 is 15 residues. Germline CDR1 and CDR2: MNHNY and SVGAGI (reference sequence).

The chain combines TRBV10-3 with TRBJ2-7, with 11 bases aligning to TRBD2. Trimming removed 5 bases from V and 3 bases from J; junction bases left unmatched: 6. The CDR3 contains 15 residues. Germline V CDR1 and CDR2: ENHRY, SYGVKD. CDR3 DNA sequence: TGTGCCATCAGTAATAGCGGGGGGGAACGCTACGAGCAGTACTTC. It is translated as CAISNSGGERYEQYF.

V is TRBV5-1 and J is TRBJ1-6; TRBD1 agrees at 9 bases. The CDR3 sequence is 15 residues long. V lost 0 bases to trimming and J lost 8 bases; unmatched junction nucleotides: 3. The V gene's germline CDR1 is SGHRS and CDR2 YFSETQ. The CDR3 DNA reads TGCGCCAGCAGCTTGGAGAGGACAGGGGATTCACCCCTCCACTTT. Its protein is CASSLERTGDSPLHF.

This clonotype was seen repeatedly, ten times or more. The chain recombines TRBV7-9 with TRBJ1-2, with a tentative D call TRBD1 (6 bases). The CDR3 runs 13 residues. Germline V CDR1 and CDR2: SEHNR, FQNEAQ (reference sequence). Trimming shortened V by 1 base and J by 5 bases, and 8 bases separated the two germline ends. This CDR3 reads CASSLGGQYGYTF. Written as DNA, the CDR3 is TGTGCCAGCAGCTTAGGTGGACAGTATGGCTACACCTTC.

As for this clonotype: Being one base from a much bigger clone, this may be a read error. This chain uses TRBV20-1 with TRBJ2-7, with D possibly being TRBD2 (6 bases). The V and J ends lost 1 base and 1 base respectively, with 20 bases between them. Germline V CDR1 and CDR2: DFQATT, SNEGSKA (reference sequence). The CDR3 has 17 residues. CDR3 loop: CSARGGNSGSGSYEQYF. The CDR3 bases are TGCAGTGCTAGAGGGGGGAATAGCGGAAGTGGGTCCTACGAGCAGTACTTC.

The sample holds many counts of this clonotype. V gene TRBV6-5 combines with J gene TRBJ1-3, with a possible D match to TRBD1 (6 bases). V gave up 0 bases and J gave up 1 base, with 7 bases separating them. The CDR3 loop spans 15 amino acids. Germline CDR1 MNHEY, CDR2 SVGAGI. Here the CDR3 DNA reads TGTGCCAGCAGTTACTCGGACAGATCTGGAAACACCATATATTTT. It specifies CASSYSDRSGNTIYF.

J is TRBJ1-4 and V is TRBV5-1; no clear D gene. V was clipped by 4 bases and J by 10 bases, with 8 bases between them. CDR1 and CDR2 from the germline V gene are SGHRS and YFSETQ. The CDR3 consists of 11 residues. CDR3 coding DNA: TGCGCCAGCAGCCTCGGTCTAAAACTGTTTTTT. As protein: CASSLGLKLFF.

This clonotype has a handful of counts. The chain has TRBV29-1 and TRBJ1-2; TRBD1 is a possible D gene (6 bases). Per germline, CDR1 SQVTM and CDR2 ANQGSEA. V dropped 1 base and J dropped 10 bases, with 13 bases sitting between them. The CDR3 is 12 amino acids. CDR3 DNA: TGCAGCGTTGAAGGGGGGGCAGCCCACTACACCTTC. Its translation: CSVEGGAAHYTF. Looking up the rest from reference TRBV29-1 and TRBJ1-2 gives the full variable domain: SAVISQKPSRDICQRGTSLTIQCQVDSQVTMMFWYRQQPGQSLTLIATANQGSEATYESGFVIDKFPISRPNLTFSTLTVSNMSPEDSSIYLCSVEGGAAHYTFGSGTRLTVV.